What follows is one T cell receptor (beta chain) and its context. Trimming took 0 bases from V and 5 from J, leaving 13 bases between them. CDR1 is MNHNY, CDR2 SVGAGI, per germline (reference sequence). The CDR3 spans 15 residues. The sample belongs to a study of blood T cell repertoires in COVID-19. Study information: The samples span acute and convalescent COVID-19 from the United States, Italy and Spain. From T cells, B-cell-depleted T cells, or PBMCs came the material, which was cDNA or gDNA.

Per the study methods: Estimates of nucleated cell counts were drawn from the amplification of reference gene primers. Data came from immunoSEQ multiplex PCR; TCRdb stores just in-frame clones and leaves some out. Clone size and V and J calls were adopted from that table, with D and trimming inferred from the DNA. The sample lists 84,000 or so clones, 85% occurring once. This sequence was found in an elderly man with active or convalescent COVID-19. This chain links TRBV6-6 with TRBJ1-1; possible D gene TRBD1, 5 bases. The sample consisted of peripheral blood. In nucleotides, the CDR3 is TGTGCCAGCAGTTACTCGTCCAGGGAGGAAACTGAAGCTTTCTTT. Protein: CASSYSSREETEAFF.